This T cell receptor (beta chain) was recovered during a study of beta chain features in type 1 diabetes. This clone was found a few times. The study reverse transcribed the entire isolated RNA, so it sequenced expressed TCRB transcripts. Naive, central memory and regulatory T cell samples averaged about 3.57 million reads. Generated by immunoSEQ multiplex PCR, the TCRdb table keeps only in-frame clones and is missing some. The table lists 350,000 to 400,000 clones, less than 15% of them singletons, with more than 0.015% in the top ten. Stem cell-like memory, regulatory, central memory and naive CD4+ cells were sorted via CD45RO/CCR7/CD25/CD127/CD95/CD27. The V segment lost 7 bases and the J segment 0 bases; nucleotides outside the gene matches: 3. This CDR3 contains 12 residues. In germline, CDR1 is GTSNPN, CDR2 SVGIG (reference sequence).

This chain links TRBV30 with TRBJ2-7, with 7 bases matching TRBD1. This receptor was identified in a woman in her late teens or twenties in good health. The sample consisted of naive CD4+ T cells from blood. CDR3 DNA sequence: TGTGCCTACCGGACAGGCTCCTACGAGCAGTACTTC. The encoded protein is CAYRTGSYEQYF.